One and the same sample provided the 13 T cell receptor beta chains below, sequenced in a study of beta chain features in type 1 diabetes. Antigens of these TCRs are unknown. Study findings and constraints: A moderate, significant TCRB CDR3 shortening appeared in type 1 diabetes across four CD4+ subsets.

The authors reverse transcribed all of the isolated RNA, so sequencing captured expressed TCRB transcripts. Generated by immunoSEQ multiplex PCR, the TCRdb table keeps only in-frame clones and is missing some. In the table there are about 650,000 clones, 9.5% to 15% of which are singletons. Material: naive CD4+ T cells from blood. The receptors shown here come from a man aged 25 to 40 with type 1 diabetes.

The chain joins TRBV6-5 to TRBJ2-3, with 8 nucleotides matching TRBD2. Germline V gene lookup returns CDR1 MNHEY and CDR2 SVGAGI. The CDR3 spans 15 residues. V gave up 5 bases and J gave up 7 bases; unmatched junction bases: 11. CDR3 in amino acids: CASSPNTGGPNTQYF. Here the CDR3 DNA reads TGTGCCAGCAGTCCAAACACGGGGGGGCCAAATACGCAGTATTTT.

V and J are TRBV2 and TRBJ2-3; 9 bases are shared with TRBD1. This CDR3 has 18 amino acids. CDR1 and CDR2 (germline): SNHLY, FYNNEI. V was pared by 3 bases and J by 0 bases, with 10 bases of the junction left unmatched. The CDR3 protein is CASSETGGLGTSTDTQYF. In DNA form, the CDR3 reads TGTGCCAGCAGTGAGACAGGGGGATTAGGGACTAGCACAGATACGCAGTATTTT.

This clone was counted between two and nine times. The chain couples TRBV11-2 to TRBJ1-2; TRBD1 agrees at 8 bases. Germline V gene lookup returns CDR1 SGHAT and CDR2 FQNNGV. After removal of 5 bases from V and 4 bases from J, the junction contained 3 bases not matched to a gene. This CDR3 is built from 13 residues. The CDR3 nucleotides read TGTGCCAGCAGCCCCGGACAGGGCTATGGCTACACCTTC. It specifies CASSPGQGYGYTF. Using reference TRBV11-2 and TRBJ1-2 for the parts outside the CDR3, the full variable domain is EAGVAQSPRYKIIEKRQSVAFWCNPISGHATLYWYQQILGQGPKLLIQFQNNGVVDDSQLPKDRFSAERLKGVDSTLKIQPAKLEDSAVYLCASSPGQGYGYTFGSGTRLTVV.

The chain links TRBV4-3 to TRBJ2-3; tentatively, D is TRBD1 (7 bases). The CDR3 has 17 residues. V lost 4 bases and J 6 bases, leaving 23 bases between the germline ends. Germline V gives CDR1 LGHNA, CDR2 YSLEER. CDR3 in amino acids: CASSPAWGELTGDTQYF. The CDR3 DNA follows: TGCGCCAGCAGCCCGGCTTGGGGGGAGTTGACAGGGGATACGCAGTATTTT.

This clone was counted only a few times. V is TRBV7-9 and J is TRBJ2-2, with D perhaps assigned TRBD1 or TRBD2 (5 bases each). V was cut by 6 bases and J by 10 bases, with 24 bases left in between. This CDR3 has 16 amino acids. Germline CDR1 reads SEHNR; CDR2 reads FQNEAQ (reference sequence). The CDR3, as DNA: TGTGCCAGCAGATCCGGGACGGACCTTTCGATCGAGGAGCTGTTTTTT. Translated, it gives CASRSGTDLSIEELFF.

The chain has TRBV4-3 and TRBJ1-4, with 7 bases lining up with TRBD1. The CDR3 runs 16 residues. V lost 4 bases and J lost 3; bases outside the gene matches: 8. CDR1 and CDR2 (germline): LGHNA, YSLEER. The CDR3 nucleotides are TGCGCCAGCAGCCCACGCTCCGGGACAGCTAATGAAAAACTGTTTTTT. Translated: CASSPRSGTANEKLFF.

This clone was seen more than once but under ten times. CDR3 region: CASKPQGGPLHF. The CDR3 DNA reads as TGTGCCAGCAAACCACAGGGCGGACCCCTCCACTTT. The rearrangement uses TRBV28 and TRBJ1-6; a possible D gene is TRBD1 (6 bases). Trimming pared 7 bases from V and 12 bases from J, leaving 13 bases between. Germline CDR1 and CDR2: MDHEN and SYDVKM. The CDR3 runs 12 residues. The full variable domain, with the rest looked up from reference TRBV28 and TRBJ1-6, is DVKVTQSSRYLVKRTGEKVFLECVQDMDHENMFWYRQDPGLGLRLIYFSYDVKMKEKGDIPEGYSVSREKKERFSLILESASTNQTSMYLCASKPQGGPLHFGNGTRLTVT.

In this sample, this clone turned up a few times. The J gene is TRBJ1-1, the V gene TRBV18; D might be TRBD1 (6 bases). The CDR3 length is 14 residues. Trimming left V 6 bases short and J 6 bases short, with 17 bases between. Germline CDR1 reads KGHSH; CDR2 reads LQKENI. For the CDR3, the DNA is TGTGCCAGCTCGTCAACAGGGATGGGGGCTGAAGCTTTCTTT. It is translated as CASSSTGMGAEAFF.

This clone has only a few counts. The chain uses TRBV7-2 and TRBJ1-6; D may be TRBD1 (5 bases). V shed 3 bases and J shed 6 bases, with 12 bases lying between them. Germline V gene sequence: CDR1 SGHTA, CDR2 FQGNSA. The CDR3 is made up of 15 amino acids. The CDR3 DNA sequence: TGTGCCAGCAGCTTTGCTCAGGGTTTTAATTCACCCCTCCACTTT. Translation gives CASSFAQGFNSPLHF. Combining the CDR3 with reference TRBV7-2 and TRBJ1-6 gives the whole variable domain GAGVSQSPSNKVTEKGKDVELRCDPISGHTALYWYRQSLGQGLEFLIYFQGNSAPDKSGLPSDRFSAERTGGSVSTLTIQRTQQEDSAVYLCASSFAQGFNSPLHFGNGTRLTVT.

This clone was detected a few times. The rearrangement joins TRBV9 to TRBJ2-3; no firm D call. CDR1 and CDR2 (germline): SGDLS, YYNGEE. Trimming pared 3 bases from V and 3 bases from J, leaving 2 bases between. The CDR3 sequence is 11 residues long. Here the CDR3 reads CASSETDTQYF. The CDR3 nucleotides read TGTGCCAGCAGCGAAACAGATACGCAGTATTTT. Using reference TRBV9 and TRBJ2-3 for the parts outside the CDR3, the full variable domain is DSGVTQTPKHLITATGQRVTLRCSPRSGDLSVYWYQQSLDQGLQFLIQYYNGEERAKGNILERFSAQQFPDLHSELNLSSLELGDSALYFCASSETDTQYFGPGTRLTVL.

As to this clone: Sequence at one end of the junction differs from germline and may be a read error. The gene calls are TRBV29-1 and TRBJ1-2; D possibly corresponds to TRBD1 (5 bases). The CDR3 sequence is 12 residues long. Germline CDR1 and CDR2: SQVTM and ANQGSEA. As DNA, the CDR3 is TGCAGCGTTGAAGTGGGGCAAGCAGGTGCAGCCTTC. Encoded protein: CSVEVGQAGAAF.

In nucleotides, the CDR3 is TGTGCCAGCAGCGTAGGGGGGGTTCCGGCAGATACGCAGTATTTT. Its translation: CASSVGGVPADTQYF. The V and J genes are TRBV9 and TRBJ2-3, with D tentatively TRBD2 (6 bases). The CDR3 runs 15 residues. V was trimmed by 0 bases and J by 4 bases, leaving 12 bases between them. Germline CDR1 reads SGDLS; CDR2 reads YYNGEE.

In regard to this clone: Distinct nucleotide sequences in the sample also encode this CDR3. The chain is built from TRBV7-2 and TRBJ2-1, with D possibly matching TRBD2 (5 bases). V lost 5 bases and J lost 4, with 9 bases in between. CDR1 and CDR2 from the germline V gene are SGHTA and FQGNSA. The CDR3 runs 13 residues. The CDR3 reads CASSLGSYNEQFF. The CDR3 DNA sequence: TGTGCCAGCAGCCTAGGGAGTTACAATGAGCAGTTCTTC.